The source of this T cell receptor beta chain is a study of T cell responses to AZD1222 COVID-19 vaccine. Overall study findings and caveats: Most donors were white British and more were female, and clonal diversity was possibly underestimated. Repertoires were collected only later (after the peak T cell response had occurred).

V gave up 4 bases and J gave up 2 bases, with 13 bases separating them. CDR3 length: 15 residues. Germline V gene lookup returns CDR1 SGDLS and CDR2 YYNGEE. As concerns this clone: Its antigen is undetermined.

Assay used: immunoSEQ multiplex PCR; TCRdb lists only in-frame clones, some missing. The sample records 95,000 to 150,000 clones, 87% being singletons. The sample was peripheral blood, taken 28 days after the second AZD1222 dose. The clonotype was recovered from an adult who received the AZD1222 COVID-19 vaccine. The rearrangement uses TRBV9 and TRBJ1-5; D is possibly TRBD1 (5 bases). CDR3 sequence: CASSSGRTGNQPQHF. CDR3 DNA sequence: TGTGCCAGCAGCTCGGGACGGACTGGCAATCAGCCCCAGCATTTT.